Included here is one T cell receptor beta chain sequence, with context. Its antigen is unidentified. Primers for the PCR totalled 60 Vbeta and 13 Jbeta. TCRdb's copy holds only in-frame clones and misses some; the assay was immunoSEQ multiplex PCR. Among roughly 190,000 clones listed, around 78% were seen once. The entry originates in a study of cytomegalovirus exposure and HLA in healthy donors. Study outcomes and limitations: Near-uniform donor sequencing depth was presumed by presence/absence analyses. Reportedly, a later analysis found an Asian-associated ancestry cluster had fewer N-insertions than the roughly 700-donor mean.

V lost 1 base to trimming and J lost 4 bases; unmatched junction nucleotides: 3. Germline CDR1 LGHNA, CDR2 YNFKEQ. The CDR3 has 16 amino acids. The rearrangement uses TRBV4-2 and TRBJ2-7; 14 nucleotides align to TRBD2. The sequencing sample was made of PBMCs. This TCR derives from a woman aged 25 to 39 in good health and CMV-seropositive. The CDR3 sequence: CASSQGTSGRRYEQYF. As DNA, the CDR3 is TGTGCCAGCAGCCAAGGGACTAGCGGGAGGAGGTACGAGCAGTACTTC.